The sequence of this T cell receptor beta chain was determined in a study of cytomegalovirus exposure and HLA in healthy donors. Study-wide points: It was reported that the classifier diagnosed cytomegalovirus status with high specificity and sensitivity in both the original and validation cohorts.

CDR1 and CDR2 from the germline V gene are MGHRA and YSYEKL. This CDR3 contains 13 residues. PCR used 60 Vbeta primers and 13 Jbeta primers. Method: immunoSEQ multiplex PCR; TCRdb's copy keeps in-frame clones and lacks some. The sample comprises approximately 150,000 clones, less than 10% of which are singletons, and less than 2% rests with the top ten. On this clone itself: The antigen remains unidentified. A junction end diverges from the germline sequence, so it may reflect a read error.

The clonotype originates from a male donor in good health and CMV-seronegative. This chain connects TRBV4-1 to TRBJ2-4, with a possible D match to TRBD1 (6 bases). Source material: PBMCs. The CDR3 loop reads CASSQGQWNIQYF. DNA of the CDR3: TGCGCCAGCAGTCAAGGACAGTGGAACATTCAGTACTTC.